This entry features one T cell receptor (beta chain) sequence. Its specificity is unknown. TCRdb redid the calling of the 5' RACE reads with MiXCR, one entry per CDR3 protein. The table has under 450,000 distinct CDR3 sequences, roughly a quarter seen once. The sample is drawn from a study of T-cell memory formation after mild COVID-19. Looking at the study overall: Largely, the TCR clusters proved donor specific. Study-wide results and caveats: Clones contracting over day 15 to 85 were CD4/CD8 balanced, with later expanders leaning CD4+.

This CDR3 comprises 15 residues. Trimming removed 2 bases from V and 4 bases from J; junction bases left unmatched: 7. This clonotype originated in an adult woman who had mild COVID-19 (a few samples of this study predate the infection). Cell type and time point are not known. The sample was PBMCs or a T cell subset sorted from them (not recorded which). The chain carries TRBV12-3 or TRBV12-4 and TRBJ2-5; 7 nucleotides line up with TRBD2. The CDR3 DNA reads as TGTGCCAGCAGTTTATACCAGGGAGGGGTAGAGACCCAGTACTTC. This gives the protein CASSLYQGGVETQYF.